A selection of T cell receptor beta chains follows, all from one sample in a study of T cell repertoires in cytomegalovirus infection. No antigen has been identified for these receptors. A single record per CDR3 protein comes from TCRdb applying MiXCR to the reads. The repertoire holds over 120,000 distinct CDR3 sequences, with 32% as singletons. Sequencing was performed on CD8+ T cells from cultured PBMCs, taken from culture after CMV antigen stimulation. These receptors were obtained from a human donor in good health (CMV status not recorded). Some clones in this sample may be carry-over from other donors' samples. The CDR3 runs from the conserved cysteine through the conserved F or W. Each record gives: clone size, V gene, J gene, CDR3 length, D gene, CDR3 protein, CDR3 DNA. The D gene is left open where the match is weak. Clone size is not always given. Where it is, it says once, few, many or a class for expanded clones.

abundance: few
v_gene: TRBV7-9
j_gene: TRBJ2-7
len: 13
d_gene: .
CDR3aa: CASSLRGTIEQYF
CDR3nt: TGTGCCAGCAGCCTCCGGGGGACCATTGAGCAGTACTTC

abundance: .
v_gene: TRBV30
j_gene: TRBJ1-5
len: 16
d_gene: TRBD1
CDR3aa: CAWSVEGARGNQPQHF
CDR3nt: TGTGCCTGGAGTGTTGAGGGGGCGAGAGGCAATCAGCCCCAGCATTTT

abundance: few
v_gene: TRBV7-9
j_gene: TRBJ2-7
len: 16
d_gene: TRBD1
CDR3aa: CASSSNAGTVAYEQYF
CDR3nt: TGTGCCAGCAGCTCCAACGCCGGGACAGTTGCCTACGAGCAGTACTTC

abundance: few
v_gene: TRBV12-3/TRBV12-4
j_gene: TRBJ1-1
len: 15
d_gene: TRBD1
CDR3aa: CASSSEGGQRTEAFF
CDR3nt: TGTGCCAGCAGTTCTGAGGGGGGACAGCGTACGGAAGCTTTCTTT

abundance: .
v_gene: TRBV15
j_gene: TRBJ1-5
len: 15
d_gene: .
CDR3aa: CATSREEYANQPQHF
CDR3nt: TGTGCCACCAGCAGAGAAGAGTATGCCAATCAGCCCCAGCATTTT

abundance: many
v_gene: TRBV28
j_gene: TRBJ1-4
len: 12
d_gene: .
CDR3aa: CASSLSNEKLFF
CDR3nt: TGTGCCAGCAGCCTATCAAATGAAAAACTGTTTTTT

abundance: .
v_gene: TRBV7-8
j_gene: TRBJ2-7
len: 13
d_gene: .
CDR3aa: CASSLGQIYEQYF
CDR3nt: TGTGCCAGCAGCTTAGGACAGATCTACGAGCAGTACTTC

abundance: few
v_gene: TRBV12-3/TRBV12-4
j_gene: TRBJ2-3
len: 14
d_gene: .
CDR3aa: CASSLGGSADTQYF
CDR3nt: TGTGCCAGCAGTTTAGGTGGTAGCGCGGATACGCAGTATTTT

abundance: once
v_gene: TRBV29-1
j_gene: TRBJ2-3
len: 16
d_gene: TRBD2
CDR3aa: CSVDSWSGGESDTQYF
CDR3nt: TGCAGCGTGGATAGCTGGAGCGGGGGGGAGTCAGATACGCAGTATTTT

abundance: .
v_gene: TRBV28
j_gene: TRBJ1-1
len: 13
d_gene: .
CDR3aa: CASSLGRTTKAFF
CDR3nt: TGTGCCAGCAGCTTAGGACGAACCACTAAAGCCTTCTTT

abundance: few
v_gene: TRBV15
j_gene: TRBJ2-3
len: 17
d_gene: TRBD1
CDR3aa: CATSRFPGGQGTDTQYF
CDR3nt: TGTGCCACCAGCAGATTCCCGGGGGGACAGGGGACAGATACGCAGTATTTT

abundance: .
v_gene: TRBV29-1
j_gene: TRBJ2-7
len: 13
d_gene: .
CDR3aa: CSVVGQGPYEQYF
CDR3nt: TGCAGCGTTGTCGGGCAGGGTCCCTACGAGCAGTACTTC

abundance: .
v_gene: TRBV7-2
j_gene: TRBJ2-1
len: 12
d_gene: .
CDR3aa: CASGLHGNEQFF
CDR3nt: TGTGCCAGCGGACTCCACGGCAATGAGCAGTTCTTC

abundance: few
v_gene: TRBV5-1
j_gene: TRBJ2-1
len: 15
d_gene: TRBD1
CDR3aa: CASSLDRGLGNEQFF
CDR3nt: TGCGCCAGCAGCTTGGACAGGGGGTTGGGCAATGAGCAGTTCTTC

abundance: few
v_gene: TRBV19
j_gene: TRBJ2-1
len: 15
d_gene: TRBD2
CDR3aa: CASSILAVSYNEQFF
CDR3nt: TGTGCCAGTAGTATCCTAGCGGTCTCCTACAATGAGCAGTTCTTC

abundance: .
v_gene: TRBV30
j_gene: TRBJ2-5
len: 13
d_gene: TRBD2
CDR3aa: CAWETSGEETQYF
CDR3nt: TGTGCCTGGGAGACTAGCGGGGAAGAGACCCAGTACTTC

abundance: .
v_gene: TRBV18
j_gene: TRBJ2-5
len: 16
d_gene: TRBD2
CDR3aa: CASSPRSGGPQETQYF
CDR3nt: TGTGCCAGCTCACCACGGAGCGGGGGCCCACAAGAGACCCAGTACTTC

abundance: .
v_gene: TRBV7-8
j_gene: TRBJ2-3
len: 15
d_gene: TRBD2
CDR3aa: CASSLRRGATDTQYF
CDR3nt: TGTGCCAGCAGCTTAAGGCGGGGGGCCACAGATACGCAGTATTTT

abundance: once
v_gene: TRBV19
j_gene: TRBJ1-1
len: 12
d_gene: .
CDR3aa: CASSISVTEAFF
CDR3nt: TGTGCCAGTAGTATTTCTGTCACTGAAGCTTTCTTT

abundance: many
v_gene: TRBV19
j_gene: TRBJ1-1
len: 14
d_gene: TRBD1
CDR3aa: CASSPTGTNTEAFF
CDR3nt: TGTGCCAGTAGCCCGACAGGGACGAACACTGAAGCTTTCTTT

abundance: .
v_gene: TRBV3-1
j_gene: TRBJ2-1
len: 16
d_gene: .
CDR3aa: CASSHFRGSSYNEQFF
CDR3nt: TGTGCCAGCAGCCACTTTCGGGGATCCTCCTACAATGAGCAGTTCTTC

abundance: .
v_gene: TRBV7-8
j_gene: TRBJ2-2
len: 18
d_gene: TRBD2
CDR3aa: CASSLPTSGGASTGELFF
CDR3nt: TGTGCCAGCAGCCTTCCGACTAGCGGGGGGGCCTCCACCGGGGAGCTGTTTTTT

abundance: many
v_gene: TRBV12-3/TRBV12-4
j_gene: TRBJ2-7
len: 13
d_gene: .
CDR3aa: CASSLGVGYEQYF
CDR3nt: TGTGCCAGCAGTTTAGGTGTTGGCTACGAGCAGTACTTC

abundance: .
v_gene: TRBV7-9
j_gene: TRBJ2-7
len: 18
d_gene: .
CDR3aa: CASSPGVSGARSSYEQYF
CDR3nt: TGTGCCAGCAGCCCCGGAGTATCGGGGGCGAGGAGCTCCTACGAGCAGTACTTC

abundance: few
v_gene: TRBV28
j_gene: TRBJ1-2
len: 14
d_gene: TRBD1
CDR3aa: CASSQPGQIYGYTF
CDR3nt: TGTGCCAGCAGTCAGCCGGGACAGATCTATGGCTACACCTTC

abundance: .
v_gene: TRBV27
j_gene: TRBJ2-3
len: 14
d_gene: TRBD2
CDR3aa: CASSLLTSADTQYF
CDR3nt: TGTGCCAGCAGTTTATTAACTAGCGCGGATACGCAGTATTTT

abundance: .
v_gene: TRBV9
j_gene: TRBJ2-3
len: 11
d_gene: .
CDR3aa: CASSEADTQYF
CDR3nt: TGTGCCAGCAGCGAGGCAGATACGCAGTATTTT

abundance: .
v_gene: TRBV19
j_gene: TRBJ1-1
len: 15
d_gene: .
CDR3aa: CASSIGGLVNTEAFF
CDR3nt: TGTGCCAGTAGTATAGGGGGCCTGGTGAACACTGAAGCTTTCTTT

abundance: few
v_gene: TRBV5-6
j_gene: TRBJ2-1
len: 13
d_gene: .
CDR3aa: CASSLVAGSEQFF
CDR3nt: TGTGCCAGCAGCTTGGTTGCTGGGAGTGAGCAGTTCTTC

abundance: .
v_gene: TRBV4-1
j_gene: TRBJ2-1
len: 18
d_gene: TRBD2
CDR3aa: CASSFGTSGATEYNEQFF
CDR3nt: TGCGCCAGCAGCTTCGGGACTAGCGGGGCGACTGAGTACAATGAGCAGTTCTTC

abundance: few
v_gene: TRBV6-6
j_gene: TRBJ2-3
len: 12
d_gene: .
CDR3aa: CASGVSTDTQYF
CDR3nt: TGTGCCAGCGGCGTTAGCACAGATACGCAGTATTTT

abundance: .
v_gene: TRBV28
j_gene: TRBJ1-5
len: 15
d_gene: .
CDR3aa: CASSLGRARNQPQHF
CDR3nt: TGTGCCAGCAGTTTAGGCAGGGCCAGGAATCAGCCCCAGCATTTT

abundance: many
v_gene: TRBV7-2
j_gene: TRBJ1-4
len: 14
d_gene: .
CDR3aa: CASSVQSLNEKLFF
CDR3nt: TGTGCCAGCAGCGTCCAGAGCCTCAATGAAAAACTGTTTTTT

abundance: many
v_gene: TRBV7-9
j_gene: TRBJ2-5
len: 12
d_gene: .
CDR3aa: CASSLESETQYF
CDR3nt: TGTGCCAGCAGCTTAGAGAGTGAGACCCAGTACTTC

abundance: many
v_gene: TRBV2
j_gene: TRBJ2-2
len: 14
d_gene: .
CDR3aa: CASTEGLVIGELFF
CDR3nt: TGTGCCAGCACCGAGGGGCTAGTCATCGGGGAGCTGTTTTTT

abundance: few
v_gene: TRBV19
j_gene: TRBJ1-1
len: 13
d_gene: TRBD1
CDR3aa: CATRTGVDTEAFF
CDR3nt: TGTGCCACCCGGACAGGGGTCGACACTGAAGCTTTCTTT

abundance: few
v_gene: TRBV6-5
j_gene: TRBJ1-2
len: 14
d_gene: .
CDR3aa: CASSPGLLPGGYTF
CDR3nt: TGTGCCAGCAGTCCGGGACTTCTCCCTGGTGGCTACACCTTC

abundance: .
v_gene: TRBV27
j_gene: TRBJ2-1
len: 15
d_gene: .
CDR3aa: CASGPQGPPYNEQFF
CDR3nt: TGTGCCAGCGGACCTCAGGGACCCCCCTACAATGAGCAGTTCTTC

abundance: .
v_gene: TRBV6-5
j_gene: TRBJ1-1
len: 15
d_gene: .
CDR3aa: CASSYSRSMNTEAFF
CDR3nt: TGTGCCAGCAGTTACTCAAGAAGTATGAACACTGAAGCTTTCTTT

abundance: many
v_gene: TRBV6-5
j_gene: TRBJ2-7
len: 15
d_gene: TRBD1
CDR3aa: CASSYSGTGFHEQYF
CDR3nt: TGTGCCAGCAGTTACTCCGGGACAGGGTTCCACGAGCAGTACTTC

abundance: few
v_gene: TRBV6-1
j_gene: TRBJ1-6
len: 16
d_gene: .
CDR3aa: CASSEVESSYNSPLHF
CDR3nt: TGTGCCAGCAGTGAAGTGGAGAGCTCCTATAATTCACCCCTCCACTTT

abundance: .
v_gene: TRBV20-1
j_gene: TRBJ1-2
len: 13
d_gene: .
CDR3aa: CSARDWGRYGYTF
CDR3nt: TGCAGTGCTAGAGATTGGGGTCGTTATGGCTACACCTTC

abundance: .
v_gene: TRBV20-1
j_gene: TRBJ2-1
len: 15
d_gene: TRBD1
CDR3aa: CSARSLDRDYNEQFF
CDR3nt: TGCAGTGCTAGATCCTTGGACAGGGACTACAATGAGCAGTTCTTC

abundance: many
v_gene: TRBV11-2
j_gene: TRBJ1-1
len: 15
d_gene: .
CDR3aa: CASSIRTGGNTEAFF
CDR3nt: TGTGCCAGCAGCATCAGGACTGGGGGGAACACTGAAGCTTTCTTT

abundance: few
v_gene: TRBV4-2
j_gene: TRBJ2-3
len: 14
d_gene: .
CDR3aa: CASKRAGATDTQYF
CDR3nt: TGTGCCAGCAAAAGGGCGGGGGCCACAGATACGCAGTATTTT

abundance: many
v_gene: TRBV7-9
j_gene: TRBJ2-2
len: 20
d_gene: TRBD1
CDR3aa: CASRSWGQGLLPRNTGELFF
CDR3nt: TGTGCCAGCAGGAGTTGGGGACAGGGGCTACTGCCCCGGAACACCGGGGAGCTGTTTTTT

abundance: many
v_gene: TRBV2
j_gene: TRBJ2-7
len: 13
d_gene: .
CDR3aa: CASSEWAGYEQYF
CDR3nt: TGTGCCAGCAGTGAATGGGCAGGCTACGAGCAGTACTTC

abundance: .
v_gene: TRBV7-3
j_gene: TRBJ1-5
len: 14
d_gene: TRBD1
CDR3aa: CASSPHRGRQPQHF
CDR3nt: TGTGCCAGCAGCCCCCACAGGGGGCGTCAGCCCCAGCATTTT